Listed here are 21 T cell receptor beta chains from one sample, sequenced in a study of beta chain features in type 1 diabetes. Points from the study as a whole: Within each of all four CD4+ subsets, Type 1 diabetes patients had TCRB CDR3s that were moderately but significantly shorter.

cDNA synthesis used the whole RNA isolate, giving expressed TCRB sequences. Generated by immunoSEQ multiplex PCR, the TCRdb table keeps only in-frame clones and is missing some. Of approximately 170,000 clones listed, approximately 62% were seen once; the top ten hold about 0.089%. Their specific antigens are unknown. Input material: naive CD4+ T cells from blood. All receptors derive from a man aged 25-45 years with type 1 diabetes.

The chain combines TRBV5-1 with TRBJ2-1; the D is unclear. The V end lost 0 bases, the J end lost 8 bases, and 9 bases lay between the germline ends. The CDR3 is 13 residues long. In germline, CDR1 is SGHRS, CDR2 YFSETQ. The CDR3 region has the DNA TGCGCCAGCAGCTTGGGATATTCCGATGAGCAGTTCTTC. Amino acids: CASSLGYSDEQFF.

The chain links TRBV10-3 to TRBJ2-2; D uncertain. The V gene's germline CDR1 is ENHRY and CDR2 SYGVKD. Trimming took 7 bases from V and 6 from J, leaving 3 bases between them. This CDR3 has 10 residues. In DNA form, the CDR3 reads TGTGCCATCAAGGCCGGGGAGCTGTTTTTT. It is translated as CAIKAGELFF.

V usage is TRBV7-6 and J usage is TRBJ2-1; D is unclear. The V gene's germline CDR1 is SGHVS and CDR2 FNYEAQ. V was cut by 5 bases and J by 8 bases, with 10 bases left in between. This CDR3 has 12 amino acids. The CDR3 is CASSPNRDEQFF. The CDR3 DNA reads as TGTGCCAGCAGCCCGAACCGGGATGAGCAGTTCTTC.

The rearrangement joins TRBV19 to TRBJ2-5; 9 nucleotides agree with TRBD2. This CDR3 comprises 16 residues. Trimming removed 1 base from V and 1 base from J; junction bases left unmatched: 4. Germline CDR1 reads LNHDA; CDR2 reads SQIVND (reference sequence). The chain's CDR3 is CASSIGAGLAQETQYF. CDR3 DNA sequence: TGTGCCAGTAGTATAGGGGCGGGACTAGCCCAAGAGACCCAGTACTTC. Using reference TRBV19 and TRBJ2-5 for the parts outside the CDR3, the full variable domain is DGGITQSPKYLFRKEGQNVTLSCEQNLNHDAMYWYRQDPGQGLRLIYYSQIVNDFQKGDIAEGYSVSREKKESFPLTVTSAQKNPTAFYLCASSIGAGLAQETQYFGPGTRLLVL.

Notes on this clone: Other nucleotide sequences from this sample produce the same CDR3. The rearrangement joins TRBV7-2 to TRBJ2-1, with 9 nucleotides matching TRBD2. Germline loops: CDR1 SGHTA, CDR2 FQGNSA. The junction had 4 bases not matched to a gene; V was cut back by 3 bases and J by 4 bases. The CDR3 spans 15 residues. The CDR3 reads CASSLASGVYNEQFF. The CDR3 DNA reads TGTGCCAGCAGCTTGGCTAGCGGGGTATACAATGAGCAGTTCTTC.

This chain joins TRBV5-1 and TRBJ2-5, with D perhaps matching TRBD2 (6 bases). V lost 7 bases, J lost 2 bases, and 12 bases lay in between. The CDR3 extends over 13 amino acids. Germline lookup yields CDR1 SGHRS and CDR2 YFSETQ. CDR3 DNA: TGCGCCAGCTCTGTGGAGGGGCAAGAGACCCAGTACTTC. This gives the protein CASSVEGQETQYF.

This clone was seen more than once but under ten times. The rearrangement uses TRBV30 and TRBJ2-3; D tentatively reads TRBD1 or TRBD2 (5 bases each). Germline values: CDR1 GTSNPN, CDR2 SVGIG (reference sequence). CDR3 size: 16 residues. The V end was cut by 0 bases, the J end by 3 bases, with 16 bases between. In nucleotides, the CDR3 is TGTGCCTGGAGTGTTACGGGCCTTGGGGGAACAGATACGCAGTATTTT. Translation: CAWSVTGLGGTDTQYF.

This clone was observed a few times. The chain joins TRBV30 to TRBJ1-2; 8 positions agree with TRBD1. With 3 bases clipped from V and 4 bases from J, the junction kept 4 bases outside the gene matches. The CDR3 has 13 residues. Germline loops: CDR1 GTSNPN, CDR2 SVGIG (reference sequence). The CDR3 nucleotides are TGTGCCTGGAGGACCGACAGGGGCTATGGCTACACCTTC. It yields the protein CAWRTDRGYGYTF. Together with reference TRBV30 and TRBJ1-2, the CDR3 gives the full variable domain: SQTIHQWPATLVQPVGSPLSLECTVEGTSNPNLYWYRQAAGRGLQLLFYSVGIGQISSEVPQNLSASRPQDRQFILSSKKLLLSDSGFYLCAWRTDRGYGYTFGSGTRLTVV.

This chain uses TRBV28 with TRBJ1-5; the D is unclear. Trimming shortened V by 2 bases and J by 6 bases, and 11 bases separated the two germline ends. The CDR3 sequence is 14 residues long. Per the germline V gene, CDR1 is MDHEN and CDR2 is SYDVKM. The CDR3 sequence: CASSLPGPSQPQHF. CDR3 in DNA: TGTGCCAGCAGTTTACCCGGACCCAGTCAGCCCCAGCATTTT.

The rearrangement links TRBV14 to TRBJ2-5; 9 bases agree with TRBD2. The CDR3 is 18 amino acids. The ends lost 0 bases at V and 2 bases at J; junction bases unmatched: 10. CDR1 SGHDN and CDR2 FVKESK come from the germline V gene. The CDR3 is CASSQDLWPSGIQETQYF. In DNA form, the CDR3 reads TGTGCCAGCAGCCAAGATCTTTGGCCTAGCGGGATACAAGAGACCCAGTACTTC.

The V and J genes are TRBV7-6 and TRBJ2-7, with no clear D. V lost 4 bases, J lost 3 bases, and 13 bases lay in between. The germline V gene encodes CDR1 SGHVS and CDR2 FNYEAQ. The length of the CDR3 is 14 residues. In DNA form, the CDR3 reads TGTGCCAGCAGCTCGCCAGACAAGAACTACGAGCAGTACTTC. Its protein product is CASSSPDKNYEQYF.

The V gene is TRBV20-1, the J gene TRBJ1-1, with D uncertain. V gave up 3 bases and J gave up 7 bases, with 9 bases separating them. The CDR3 contains 11 residues. Germline V gene lookup returns CDR1 DFQATT and CDR2 SNEGSKA (reference sequence). The CDR3 DNA is TGCAGTGCTAGGGATGTGAATGAAGCTTTCTTT. It specifies CSARDVNEAFF.

This chain connects TRBV15 to TRBJ1-1; no reliable D call. V lost 6 bases, J lost 0 bases, and 5 bases lay in between. Germline CDR1 LNHNV, CDR2 YYDKDF (reference sequence). The CDR3 length is 12 residues. The CDR3: CATRKMNTEAFF. The DNA of the CDR3 is TGTGCCACCAGAAAGATGAACACTGAAGCTTTCTTT.

This chain uses TRBV9 with TRBJ1-1, with TRBD1 matching over 8 bases. J lost 1 base, V lost 6 bases, and 5 bases had no gene match. Germline values: CDR1 SGDLS, CDR2 YYNGEE. The CDR3 is 14 residues long. Written as DNA, the CDR3 is TGTGCCAGCACAGGGGGCGGGGAGAACACTGAAGCTTTCTTT. It specifies CASTGGGENTEAFF.

This chain links TRBV2 with TRBJ2-5, with TRBD1 identical over 7 bases. After removal of 4 bases from V and 2 bases from J, the junction contained 7 bases not matched to a gene. The CDR3 contains 15 residues. Germline CDR1 SNHLY, CDR2 FYNNEI. The CDR3 sequence: CASSGVGTAQETQYF. Written as DNA, the CDR3 is TGTGCCAGCAGTGGAGTAGGGACAGCTCAAGAGACCCAGTACTTC.

This CDR3 reads CASSEPSGANVLTF. In nucleotides, the CDR3 is TGTGCCAGCAGTGAACCTTCTGGGGCCAACGTCCTGACTTTC. The chain links TRBV25-1 to TRBJ2-6; D uncertain. This CDR3 comprises 14 residues. The V end lost 2 bases, the J end lost 1 base, and 3 bases lay between the germline ends. Germline V gives CDR1 MGHDK, CDR2 SYGVNS.

The chain joins TRBV9 to TRBJ1-3; 9 bases are a match to TRBD1. CDR3 length: 16 amino acids. Germline-derived CDR1 and CDR2 are SGDLS and YYNGEE. Trimming cost V 4 bases and J 3 bases; bases outside gene matches: 8. As DNA, the CDR3 is TGTGCCAGCAGCCTCCGGGACAGGGAAAGTGGAAACACCATATATTTT. Translating it yields CASSLRDRESGNTIYF.

The chain uses TRBV30 and TRBJ2-7; 8 bases line up with TRBD1. The junction had 4 bases not matched to a gene; V was cut back by 4 bases and J by 2 bases. The length of the CDR3 is 13 residues. Germline V gene data show CDR1 as GTSNPN and CDR2 as SVGIG (reference sequence). CDR3 nucleotides: TGTGCCTGGACCGGGACAGGTACCTACGAGCAGTACTTC. This gives the protein CAWTGTGTYEQYF.

This clone was seen only a few times. This chain links TRBV29-1 with TRBJ2-1; 8 bases fit TRBD1. V was clipped by 2 bases and J by 4 bases; unmatched bases: 10. CDR3 length equals 16 residues. The germline gives CDR1 SQVTM, CDR2 ANQGSEA. The CDR3 DNA follows: TGCAGCGTTGAAAGTCTCGGGACAGGACTGTACAATGAGCAGTTCTTC. This gives the protein CSVESLGTGLYNEQFF.

The chain is built from TRBV21-1 and TRBJ1-6; the tabulated D call, TRBD1, remains unverified against the DNA. TRBV21-1 is tagged as a pseudogene. This CDR3 contains 16 residues. The CDR3: CASSIRPGGVSSPLHF. As DNA, the CDR3 is TGTGCCAGCAGCATTCGTCCAGGGGGCGTGAGTTCACCCCTCCACTTT.

With regard to this clone: Other DNA variants within this sample encode the same CDR3. The chain carries TRBV29-1 and TRBJ1-2; a weak D match, TRBD1 (5 bases). CDR1 and CDR2 (germline): SQVTM, ANQGSEA. V shed 4 bases and J shed 2 bases, with 5 bases lying between them. This CDR3 is built from 11 residues. The CDR3 is CSVGGNYGYTF. The CDR3 DNA reads TGCAGCGTTGGGGGCAACTATGGCTACACCTTC.